This T cell receptor beta chain was retrieved from a study of shared clonotypes between healthy human individuals. Study background: Researchers drew samples from a couple of women and a few men aged 18 to 49.

Study observations and caveats: Clonotype sharing among donors likely depends on sequencing depth.

Once extracted for a subset, genomic DNA was divided evenly among several immunoSEQ plates. The table came from immunoSEQ multiplex PCR; TCRdb's copy has only in-frame clones and leaves some out. The sample holds almost 750,000 clones, 55% to 80% seen once. The CDR3 loop spans 16 amino acids. V was pared by 3 bases and J by 12 bases, with 10 bases of the junction left unmatched. Germline loops: CDR1 SGHAT, CDR2 FQNNGV. Details on this clone: Its specificity is not known.

Sequenced sample: memory CD4+ T cells sorted from blood. Specified subset: CD45RA-negative fraction. The chain uses TRBV11-2 and TRBJ2-1, with 14 nucleotides matching TRBD2. The sequence was obtained from a woman aged 30 to 39 in good health. CDR3 coding DNA: TGTGCCAGCAGCTTCCCCGGGACTAGCGGGAGTGTTAGGCAGTTCTTC. Its protein is CASSFPGTSGSVRQFF. The full variable domain, completed using reference TRBV11-2 and TRBJ2-1, is EAGVAQSPRYKIIEKRQSVAFWCNPISGHATLYWYQQILGQGPKLLIQFQNNGVVDDSQLPKDRFSAERLKGVDSTLKIQPAKLEDSAVYLCASSFPGTSGSVRQFFGPGTRLTVL.